The 24 T cell receptor beta chains below all came from one sample that was sequenced in a study of a mutant IDH1 vaccine in newly diagnosed glioma. Antigens for these TCRs are unknown. Repertoires were generated with immunoSEQ multiplex PCR, while TCRdb's copy carries only in-frame clones and drops some. The table shows just over 65,000 clones, with 84% occurring only once. Time point meaning: week 23, last vaccination. Every vaccination contained 300 ug of the mutant IDH1 20-mer peptide and was paired with topical imiquimod. Specimen: PBMCs, collected from a glioma patient whose treatment included an IDH1 peptide vaccine. The receptors derive from a man between 18 and 35 years old with glioma.

The V and J genes are TRBV30 and TRBJ1-5; D is uncertain. Trimming removed 2 bases at V and 9 bases at J, with 11 bases between. The CDR3 consists of 12 residues. Germline V lookup: CDR1 GTSNPN, CDR2 SVGIG (reference sequence). The CDR3 DNA reads as TGTGCCTGGAGTATGCAATCAGGGCCCCAGCATTTT. This codes for CAWSMQSGPQHF.

With respect to this clone: Germline and junction disagree at one end, which may indicate a read error. The chain has TRBV5-1 and TRBJ2-1; D is ambiguous. Germline V gene data show CDR1 as SGHRS and CDR2 as YFSETQ. CDR3 length: 15 residues. CDR3 sequence: CASSVTFRSFNEQFF. CDR3 nucleotides: TGCGCCAGCAGCGTTACGTTCCGATCCTTCAATGAGCAGTTCTTC.

The chain couples TRBV9 to TRBJ2-1; D may be TRBD1 or TRBD2 (7 bases each). The V end lost 0 bases, the J end lost 8 bases, and 18 bases lay between the germline ends. The CDR3 extends over 16 amino acids. Germline assignment: CDR1 SGDLS and CDR2 YYNGEE. CDR3 sequence reads: CASSVAGGGGTHEQFF. DNA of the CDR3: TGTGCCAGCAGCGTAGCGGGGGGAGGGGGCACCCATGAGCAGTTCTTC.

The chain employs TRBV5-1 and TRBJ2-6; the D call may be TRBD1 or TRBD2 (5 bases each). V lost 1 base and J 2 bases, leaving 22 bases between the germline ends. Germline-derived CDR1 and CDR2 are SGHRS and YFSETQ. The CDR3 spans 20 residues. CDR3 protein: CASSLRSFDGAYPGANVLTF. The CDR3 DNA reads TGCGCCAGCAGCTTGAGATCCTTTGACGGGGCCTACCCTGGGGCCAACGTCCTGACTTTC. The full variable domain, completed using reference TRBV5-1 and TRBJ2-6, is KAGVTQTPRYLIKTRGQQVTLSCSPISGHRSVSWYQQTPGQGLQFLFEYFSETQRNKGNFPGRFSGRQFSNSRSEMNVSTLELGDSALYLCASSLRSFDGAYPGANVLTFGAGSRLTVL.

This clone has just one count. This rearrangement joins TRBV6-1 to TRBJ2-2, with D tentatively TRBD2 (6 bases). Trimming removed 7 bases at V and 7 bases at J, with 16 bases between. CDR1 is MNHNS and CDR2 is SASEGT in the germline V gene. The CDR3 has 14 amino acids. Here the CDR3 DNA reads TGTGCCAGCACCACAAGCCCGCGGGGCGGGGAGCTGTTTTTT. As protein: CASTTSPRGGELFF.

The V call is TRBV5-1, the J call TRBJ2-5; TRBD2 matches 8 bases. J was trimmed by 1 base and V by 4 bases; bases with no gene match: 6. The CDR3 spans 15 residues. Germline CDR1 reads SGHRS; CDR2 reads YFSETQ. Here the CDR3 DNA reads TGCGCCAGCAGCCGGGAGGGGGGCCGCCAAGAGACCCAGTACTTC. Translating it yields CASSREGGRQETQYF.

The chain carries TRBV6-1 and TRBJ2-7, with 8 bases aligning to TRBD1. The V gene end was trimmed by 7 bases and the J gene end by 2 bases; junction bases not matched to a gene: 4. CDR1 and CDR2 from the germline V gene are MNHNS and SASEGT. The CDR3 has 13 amino acids. DNA of the CDR3: TGTGCCAGCACGACAGGGGAGGCCTACGAGCAGTACTTC. Translated, it gives CASTTGEAYEQYF.

This chain joins TRBV18 and TRBJ2-3; the D gene is possibly TRBD2 (5 bases). The CDR3 contains 17 residues. The germline CDR1 and CDR2 sequences are KGHSH and LQKENI. Trimming removed 5 bases from V and 5 bases from J, with 23 bases in between. Here the CDR3 reads CASSGVRPPLEGDTQYF. For the CDR3, the DNA is TGTGCCAGCTCAGGCGTGAGGCCTCCACTCGAGGGAGATACGCAGTATTTT.

The chain has TRBV28 and TRBJ1-1; no clear D gene. V gave up 2 bases and J gave up 0 bases, with 7 bases separating them. The length of the CDR3 is 14 residues. Germline V gene sequence: CDR1 MDHEN, CDR2 SYDVKM. CDR3 sequence reads: CASSLRGVNTEAFF. In DNA form, the CDR3 reads TGTGCCAGCAGTTTACGAGGAGTGAACACTGAAGCTTTCTTT.

A word on this clone: A read error may account for a junction end that differs from germline. This chain joins TRBV7-2 and TRBJ1-2; perhaps TRBD1 as D (6 bases). The CDR3 is made up of 14 amino acids. CDR1 is SGHTA and CDR2 is FQGNSA in the germline V gene. The chain's CDR3 is CASSFGTQNYGYTF. In DNA, the CDR3 is TGTGCCAGCAGCTTCGGGACACAGAACTACGGCTACACCTTC.

The chain couples TRBV4-2 to TRBJ1-6, with D perhaps TRBD1 (6 bases). Trimming stripped 2 bases from V and 6 bases from J, with 17 bases between. Per the germline V gene, CDR1 is LGHNA and CDR2 is YNFKEQ. The CDR3 extends over 17 amino acids. In DNA, the CDR3 is TGTGCCAGCAGCCAAATTGCAGGGGAGAGGCGTAATTCACCCCTCCACTTT. Translating gives CASSQIAGERRNSPLHF.

This chain uses TRBV30 with TRBJ1-2, with D unclear. Germline CDR1 GTSNPN, CDR2 SVGIG (reference sequence). The V gene lost 4 bases and the J gene lost 4 bases, with 16 bases spanning the gap. This CDR3 has 14 residues. The CDR3 DNA sequence: TGTGCCTGGATCCCATTGCCCCTGGGCTATGGCTACACCTTC. Its protein product is CAWIPLPLGYGYTF. The full variable domain, with the rest looked up from reference TRBV30 and TRBJ1-2, is SQTIHQWPATLVQPVGSPLSLECTVEGTSNPNLYWYRQAAGRGLQLLFYSVGIGQISSEVPQNLSASRPQDRQFILSSKKLLLSDSGFYLCAWIPLPLGYGYTFGSGTRLTVV.

V and J are TRBV5-1 and TRBJ1-1, with D maybe TRBD1 (5 bases). Germline-derived CDR1 and CDR2 are SGHRS and YFSETQ. V lost 2 bases, J lost 7 bases, and 15 bases lay in between. This CDR3 region has 14 residues. The chain's CDR3 is CASSLTLGTREAFF. Here the CDR3 DNA reads TGCGCCAGCAGCTTAACGTTAGGGACCCGTGAAGCTTTCTTT.

The rearrangement uses TRBV30 and TRBJ2-5; no reliable D call. Germline lookup yields CDR1 GTSNPN and CDR2 SVGIG (reference sequence). This CDR3 is built from 10 residues. Trimming cost V 3 bases and J 5 bases, with 4 bases left between them. As DNA, the CDR3 is TGTGCCTGGAGCGAGGAGACCCAGTACTTC. It encodes CAWSEETQYF.

This clone has a single count. The gene calls are TRBV7-9 and TRBJ1-1; possibly TRBD1 for D (5 bases). Germline V gene lookup returns CDR1 SEHNR and CDR2 FQNEAQ (reference sequence). V lost 4 bases, J lost 2 bases, and 17 bases lay in between. The CDR3 runs to 16 residues. CDR3 sequence (DNA): TGTGCCAGCAGCTCGACTTGGACACCGGCCAACACTGAAGCTTTCTTT. It encodes CASSSTWTPANTEAFF.

The chain recombines TRBV18 with TRBJ2-1, with 9 bases lining up with TRBD2. Germline trimming cut 3 bases from V and 2 bases from J; bases unmatched to any gene: 5. The germline CDR1 and CDR2 sequences are KGHSH and LQKENI. The CDR3 is made up of 16 amino acids. This chain's CDR3 is CASSPGGRAPYNEQFF. The CDR3 DNA sequence: TGTGCCAGCTCACCGGGCGGGAGGGCCCCCTACAATGAGCAGTTCTTC.

V is TRBV30 and J is TRBJ1-3; unclear D gene. Germline loops: CDR1 GTSNPN, CDR2 SVGIG (reference sequence). CDR3 size: 12 residues. Trimming shortened V by 2 bases and J by 2 bases, and 4 bases separated the two germline ends. As DNA, the CDR3 is TGTGCCTGGAGTTCGACTGGAAACACCATATATTTT. Translation gives CAWSSTGNTIYF.

The CDR3 sequence is CASSARQTPNTIYF. DNA of the CDR3: TGTGCCAGCAGCGCCCGACAGACACCAAACACCATATATTTT. The gene calls are TRBV9 and TRBJ1-3; maybe TRBD1 (5 bases). V lost 3 bases, J lost 6 bases, and 13 bases lay in between. Per germline, CDR1 SGDLS and CDR2 YYNGEE. The CDR3 is made up of 14 amino acids. Full variable domain (missing parts from reference TRBV9 and TRBJ1-3): DSGVTQTPKHLITATGQRVTLRCSPRSGDLSVYWYQQSLDQGLQFLIQYYNGEERAKGNILERFSAQQFPDLHSELNLSSLELGDSALYFCASSARQTPNTIYFGEGSWLTVV.

This clone was counted a single time. The CDR3 DNA reads TGTGCCAGCAGCCCTGGACTGGGGGCCTACGAGCAGTACTTC. Translation gives CASSPGLGAYEQYF. The V gene is TRBV5-4, the J gene TRBJ2-7, with D perhaps being TRBD1 or TRBD2 (5 bases each). Germline V lookup: CDR1 SGHNT, CDR2 YYREEE (reference sequence). V dropped 4 bases and J dropped 2 bases, with 13 bases sitting between them. This CDR3 region has 14 residues.

With respect to this clone: Other nucleotide sequences from this sample produce the same CDR3. The V gene is TRBV5-4, the J gene TRBJ1-1; D is undetermined. Germline assignment: CDR1 SGHNT and CDR2 YYREEE (reference sequence). The CDR3 is made up of 13 amino acids. Trimming stripped 2 bases from V and 0 bases from J, with 5 bases between. The CDR3 is CASSFGLNTEAFF. CDR3 coding DNA: TGTGCCAGCAGCTTTGGTTTGAACACTGAAGCTTTCTTT.

This chain connects TRBV7-9 to TRBJ2-5; TRBD2 matches 7 bases. This CDR3 spans 15 amino acids. V shed 0 bases and J 5 bases; nucleotides not matched to a gene: 6. Germline assignment: CDR1 SEHNR and CDR2 FQNEAQ (reference sequence). The CDR3 DNA sequence: TGTGCCAGCAGCTTAGCGGCGGGAGCGGGGGAGACCCAGTACTTC. This gives the protein CASSLAAGAGETQYF.

V and J are TRBV5-6 and TRBJ2-1; 13 nucleotides line up with TRBD2. Looked up from germline, CDR1 is SGHDT and CDR2 is YYEEEE. V shed 4 bases, J shed 6 bases, and the junction held 4 bases outside the gene matches. The CDR3 consists of 15 residues. Here the CDR3 reads CASSQGLAGLNEQFF. The CDR3 DNA follows: TGTGCCAGCAGCCAGGGACTAGCGGGACTCAATGAGCAGTTCTTC.

The rearrangement links TRBV2 to TRBJ1-3; 8 bases align to TRBD1. V was pared by 8 bases and J by 0 bases, with 6 bases of the junction left unmatched. This CDR3 is 15 amino acids long. Germline values: CDR1 SNHLY, CDR2 FYNNEI. CDR3 sequence: CASGRQGFSGNTIYF. The CDR3 nucleotides are TGTGCCAGCGGGAGACAGGGGTTCTCTGGAAACACCATATATTTT.

V gene TRBV28 combines with J gene TRBJ1-5; D is ambiguous. The CDR3 runs 12 residues. V was pared by 8 bases and J by 4 bases, with 9 bases between. CDR1 MDHEN and CDR2 SYDVKM come from the germline V gene. The CDR3 is CASCGLNQPQHF. For the CDR3, the DNA is TGTGCCAGCTGCGGGCTAAATCAGCCCCAGCATTTT.